Included here is one T cell receptor beta chain sequence, with context. This record belongs to a study of blood T cell repertoires in COVID-19. Overall study context: From the United States, Italy and Spain came samples of acute and convalescent COVID-19. PBMCs, B-cell-depleted T cells, or T cells were the source of the cDNA or gDNA that made up the material.

Using immunoSEQ multiplex PCR, the repertoire was profiled, and TCRdb retains in-frame clones only, with some absent. The table shows 310,000 or so clones, with over 75% occurring only once. The sample was peripheral blood. The TCR originated in a woman aged 45-65 years with active or convalescent COVID-19.

The CDR3 protein is CASSPQGTGALGQFF. CDR3 in DNA: TGTGCCAGTAGTCCCCAGGGGACAGGGGCCCTAGGACAATTCTTC. This chain joins TRBV19 and TRBJ2-1; 10 bases are shared with TRBD1. CDR3 length: 15 amino acids. The junction had 17 bases not matched to a gene; V was cut back by 5 bases and J by 16 bases. Germline V lookup: CDR1 LNHDA, CDR2 SQIVND (reference sequence).